Listed below are T cell receptor beta chains from one sample, sequenced in a study of blood T cell repertoires in COVID-19. Method: immunoSEQ multiplex PCR; TCRdb's copy keeps in-frame clones and lacks some. The sample has around 140,000 clones; over 80% are singletons. The sample was PBMCs or T cells enriched from blood (not recorded which). These receptors were collected from a man aged 55-75 years who had recovered from COVID-19. Both conserved end residues are part of each CDR3. The D gene is left open where the match is weak. Clone size is stated in some rows and not others, as once, few, many or a class when expanded.

V: TRBV10-3; D: -; size: -; J: TRBJ1-2; CDR3: CAIMMDRSYGYTF; DNA: TGTGCCATCATGATGGACAGAAGCTATGGCTACACCTTC
V: TRBV19; D: TRBD1; size: -; J: TRBJ1-5; CDR3: CASSLPGQNQPQHF; DNA: TGTGCCAGTAGTTTACCGGGACAGAATCAGCCCCAGCATTTT
V: TRBV5-5; D: -; size: -; J: TRBJ1-1; CDR3: CASSSEPSDTEAFF; DNA: TGTGCCAGCAGTTCGGAGCCGTCGGACACTGAAGCTTTCTTT
V: TRBV2; D: -; size: once; J: TRBJ1-5; CDR3: CASSGGPNIKPQHF; DNA: TGTGCCAGCAGCGGAGGACCGAACATCAAGCCCCAGCATTTT
V: TRBV6-5; D: TRBD2; size: -; J: TRBJ2-7; CDR3: CASRLEGGRINEQYF; DNA: TGTGCCAGCCGCCTCGAGGGCGGGAGGATCAACGAGCAGTACTTC
V: TRBV29-1; D: -; size: once; J: TRBJ2-7; CDR3: CSVLLPSSYEQYF; DNA: TGCAGCGTCCTGTTACCCAGCTCCTACGAGCAGTACTTC
V: TRBV2; D: -; size: -; J: TRBJ1-6; CDR3: CASSSQGPYNSPLHF; DNA: TGTGCCAGCAGCAGCCAGGGCCCCTATAATTCACCCCTCCACTTT
V: TRBV18; D: -; size: -; J: TRBJ1-1; CDR3: CASSPSGVPANTEAFF; DNA: TGTGCCAGCTCACCATCGGGGGTTCCAGCCAACACTGAAGCTTTCTTT
V: TRBV6-5; D: TRBD1; size: -; J: TRBJ2-2; CDR3: CASRTGVVAGELFF; DNA: TGTGCCAGCAGAACAGGGGTAGTAGCCGGGGAGCTGTTTTTT
V: TRBV11-3; D: -; size: -; J: TRBJ2-1; CDR3: CASSSVYNEQFF; DNA: TGTGCCAGCAGCTCAGTCTACAATGAGCAGTTCTTC
V: TRBV7-2; D: -; size: -; J: TRBJ1-5; CDR3: CASSSRGVGNQPQHF; DNA: TGTGCCAGCAGTTCCCGGGGGGTTGGCAATCAGCCCCAGCATTTT
V: TRBV28; D: TRBD1; size: -; J: TRBJ1-6; CDR3: CASTSPSTGANSPLHF; DNA: TGTGCCAGCACCTCTCCCTCGACAGGGGCGAATTCACCCCTCCACTTT
V: TRBV12-3/TRBV12-4; D: TRBD1; size: -; J: TRBJ1-2; CDR3: CASSGQRYGYTF; DNA: TGTGCCAGTTCGGGACAGAGATATGGCTACACCTTC
V: TRBV18; D: TRBD2; size: -; J: TRBJ2-7; CDR3: CASSPPGGGASYEQYF; DNA: TGTGCCAGCTCACCACCTGGCGGGGGGGCCTCCTACGAGCAGTACTTC